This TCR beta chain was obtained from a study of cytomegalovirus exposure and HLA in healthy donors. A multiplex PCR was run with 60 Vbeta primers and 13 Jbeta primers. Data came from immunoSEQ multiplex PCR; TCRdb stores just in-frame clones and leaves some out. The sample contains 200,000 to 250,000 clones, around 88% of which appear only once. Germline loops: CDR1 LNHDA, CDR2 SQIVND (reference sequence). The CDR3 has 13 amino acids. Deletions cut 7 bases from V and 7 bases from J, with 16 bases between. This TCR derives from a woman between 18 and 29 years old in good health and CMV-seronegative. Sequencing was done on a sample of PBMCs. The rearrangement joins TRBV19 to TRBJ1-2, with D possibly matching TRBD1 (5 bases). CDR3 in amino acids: CASTRVGSFGYTF. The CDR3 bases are TGTGCCAGTACCAGGGTGGGGTCCTTTGGCTACACCTTC.